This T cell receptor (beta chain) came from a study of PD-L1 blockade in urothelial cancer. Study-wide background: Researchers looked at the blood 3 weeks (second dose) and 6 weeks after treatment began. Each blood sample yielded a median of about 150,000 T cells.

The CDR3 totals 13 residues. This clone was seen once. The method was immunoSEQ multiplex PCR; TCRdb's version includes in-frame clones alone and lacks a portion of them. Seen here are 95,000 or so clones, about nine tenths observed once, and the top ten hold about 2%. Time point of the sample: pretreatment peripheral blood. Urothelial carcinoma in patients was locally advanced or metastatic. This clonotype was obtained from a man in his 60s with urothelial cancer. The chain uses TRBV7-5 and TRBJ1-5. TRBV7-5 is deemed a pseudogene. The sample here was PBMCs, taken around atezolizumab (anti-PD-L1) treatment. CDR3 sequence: CVRSPAVEGAQHF. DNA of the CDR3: TGTGTCAGAAGCCCGGCCGTAGAAGGAGCCCAGCATTTT.